Following are 30 T cell receptor beta chains from one sample sequenced in a study of blood T cell repertoires in COVID-19. Profiling relied on immunoSEQ multiplex PCR, and the TCRdb table lists in-frame clones only, not all of them. The table lists 110,000 to 150,000 clones, about nine tenths of them singletons, with about 10% in the top ten. Material: peripheral blood. The receptors shown here come from a man in his fifties or sixties with active or convalescent COVID-19.

The genes are TRBV19 and TRBJ1-1; D uncertain. V was pared by 8 bases and J by 1 base, with 8 bases between. The CDR3 has 12 residues. Germline V gene data show CDR1 as LNHDA and CDR2 as SQIVND (reference sequence). The DNA for the CDR3 is TGTGCCAGTCGGTCATCGAACACTGAAGCTTTCTTT. It codes for CASRSSNTEAFF.

The chain joins TRBV4-2 to TRBJ2-2; possibly TRBD2 for D (5 bases). V was shortened by 0 bases and J by 6 bases, with 14 bases between the two germline ends. Germline V gives CDR1 LGHNA, CDR2 YNFKEQ. The CDR3 consists of 16 residues. CDR3: CASSQDVELAAGELFF. DNA of the CDR3: TGTGCCAGCAGCCAAGATGTCGAGCTAGCAGCCGGGGAGCTGTTTTTT.

This chain uses TRBV28 with TRBJ2-5; no firm D call. Trimming took 10 bases from V and 5 from J, leaving 14 bases between them. The germline CDR1 and CDR2 sequences are MDHEN and SYDVKM. The CDR3 is made up of 12 amino acids. This CDR3 reads CATRPAGETQYF. DNA of the CDR3: TGTGCCACCCGCCCCGCCGGGGAGACCCAGTACTTC.

The V call is TRBV3-1 (or the pseudogene TRBV3-2), the J call TRBJ2-1; 12 bases agree with TRBD2. Germline lookup yields CDR1 LGHDT and CDR2 YNNKEL (reference sequence). This CDR3 has 15 amino acids. Trimming removed 4 bases from V and 5 bases from J; junction bases left unmatched: 3. The CDR3 here is CASSPGLAGNNEQFF. The CDR3 coding sequence is TGTGCCAGCAGCCCCGGACTAGCGGGGAACAATGAGCAGTTCTTC.

The chain has TRBV7-9 and TRBJ2-7, with 9 bases identical to TRBD2. Germline CDR1 reads SEHNR; CDR2 reads FQNEAQ (reference sequence). CDR3 length: 14 amino acids. Trimming took 2 bases from V and 7 from J; bases not matched to a gene: 6. Here the CDR3 reads CASSLKAGGWEQYF. The CDR3 coding sequence is TGTGCCAGCAGCTTAAAAGCGGGAGGATGGGAGCAGTACTTC.

V is TRBV28 and J is TRBJ2-6, with TRBD2 identical over 8 bases. CDR1 is MDHEN, CDR2 SYDVKM, per germline. This CDR3 has 17 residues. V shed 7 bases and J 2 bases; nucleotides not matched to a gene: 10. In DNA, the CDR3 is TGTGCCAGCAATTGGGGCGGGAGGTTTGCTGGGGCCAACGTCCTGACTTTC. Protein product: CASNWGGRFAGANVLTF.

This clone was seen only once. The J gene is TRBJ2-5, the V gene TRBV18; a possible D gene is TRBD2 (6 bases). CDR1 and CDR2 from the germline V gene are KGHSH and LQKENI. The CDR3 extends over 13 amino acids. Trimming cost V 5 bases and J 1 base, with 8 bases left between them. CDR3 loop: CASSGSGQETQYF. The DNA for the CDR3 is TGTGCCAGCTCAGGTAGCGGCCAAGAGACCCAGTACTTC.

This clone has a handful of counts. This chain connects TRBV18 to TRBJ2-7; 7 bases line up with TRBD1. V trimming: 0 bases; J trimming: 7 bases; junction bases outside the gene matches: 9. Germline values: CDR1 KGHSH, CDR2 LQKENI. The CDR3 contains 15 residues. Here the CDR3 DNA reads TGTGCCAGCTCACCACCAGGGGGCGCCTTCGGTGAGCAGTACTTC. This sequence encodes CASSPPGGAFGEQYF.

This rearrangement joins TRBV4-2 to TRBJ1-4, with no clear D. Per the germline V gene, CDR1 is LGHNA and CDR2 is YNFKEQ. The CDR3 contains 15 residues. V lost 3 bases to trimming and J lost 8 bases, with 16 bases between them. The CDR3 bases are TGTGCCAGCAGCCACGGGATACATGTTGACGAAAAACTGTTTTTT. Its protein is CASSHGIHVDEKLFF.

This chain connects TRBV6-2 or TRBV6-3 to TRBJ1-2, with D maybe TRBD1 (5 bases). V gave up 2 bases and J gave up 3 bases, with 16 bases separating them. In germline, CDR1 is MNHEY, CDR2 SVGEGT. This CDR3 spans 16 amino acids. The CDR3 coding sequence is TGTGCCAGCAGTTACCCCAACCTGGGAGGGGACTATGGCTACACCTTC. Translation: CASSYPNLGGDYGYTF.

V gene TRBV28 combines with J gene TRBJ2-2; a possible D gene is TRBD1 (6 bases). The CDR3 totals 16 residues. The V gene lost 6 bases and the J gene lost 7 bases, with 21 bases spanning the gap. The germline V gene encodes CDR1 MDHEN and CDR2 SYDVKM. This CDR3 is CASRSPYTGSGGELFF. The CDR3 DNA reads TGTGCCAGCAGGAGCCCTTATACAGGGTCTGGCGGGGAGCTGTTTTTT.

CDR3 loop: CASSQETGNEQFF. The CDR3, as DNA: TGCGCCAGCAGCCAAGAAACCGGGAATGAGCAGTTCTTC. This chain links TRBV4-3 with TRBJ2-1; D is undetermined. CDR1 and CDR2 from the germline V gene are LGHNA and YSLEER. The CDR3 sequence is 13 residues long. Trimming took off 0 bases at V and 7 bases at J, with 7 bases between the two ends.

The chain links TRBV11-2 to TRBJ1-5, with D unclear. With 4 bases removed from V and 3 bases from J, the gap between germline ends came to 4 bases. The CDR3 runs 12 residues. CDR1 is SGHAT and CDR2 is FQNNGV in the germline V gene. CDR3 sequence: CASSSFNQPQHF. The CDR3 DNA sequence: TGTGCCAGCAGCTCCTTCAATCAGCCCCAGCATTTT. The variable domain in full, completed from reference TRBV11-2 and TRBJ1-5, reads EAGVAQSPRYKIIEKRQSVAFWCNPISGHATLYWYQQILGQGPKLLIQFQNNGVVDDSQLPKDRFSAERLKGVDSTLKIQPAKLEDSAVYLCASSSFNQPQHFGDGTRLSIL.

The rearrangement joins TRBV28 to TRBJ2-1; 13 nucleotides align to TRBD2. Trimming cost V 7 bases and J 15 bases; bases outside gene matches: 12. The CDR3 length is 14 residues. Per the germline V gene, CDR1 is MDHEN and CDR2 is SYDVKM. CDR3 residues: CASKPGLAGPTWFF. CDR3 in DNA: TGTGCCAGCAAACCGGGACTAGCGGGGCCAACGTGGTTCTTC.

The chain has TRBV21-1 and TRBJ1-1. TRBV21-1 is reported as a pseudogene. This CDR3 contains 11 residues. The CDR3 bases are TGTGCCAGCAGCCCGGGTACGAGAGCTTTCTTT. This sequence encodes CASSPGTRAFF.

There are a few counts of this clone. Other DNA sequences in this sample translate to the same CDR3. The chain is built from TRBV4-2 and TRBJ2-7, with 9 bases matching TRBD2. CDR1 is LGHNA and CDR2 is YNFKEQ in the germline V gene. The ends lost 0 bases at V and 0 bases at J; junction bases unmatched: 3. The CDR3 runs to 16 residues. The chain's CDR3 is CASSQDWTSASYEQYF. The CDR3 bases are TGTGCCAGCAGCCAAGACTGGACTAGCGCCTCCTACGAGCAGTACTTC.

This clone occurred once. The CDR3 bases are TGTGCCAGCACACAAAACAGGGCTACCGCAGATACGCAGTATTTT. Translating gives CASTQNRATADTQYF. The J gene is TRBJ2-3, the V gene TRBV6-5, with TRBD1 as a possible D gene (6 bases). From germline, CDR1 is MNHEY and CDR2 SVGAGI. V was cut by 7 bases and J by 4 bases, with 18 bases left in between. The CDR3 is made up of 15 amino acids.

The chain joins TRBV6-5 to TRBJ1-3, with 9 bases aligning to TRBD1. CDR3 length: 14 amino acids. The germline V gene has CDR1 MNHEY and CDR2 SVGAGI. V was pared by 6 bases and J by 3 bases, with 3 bases of the junction left unmatched. This CDR3 reads CASRLTGGGNTIYF. The CDR3, as DNA: TGTGCCAGCAGACTGACAGGGGGTGGAAACACCATATATTTT.

The chain uses TRBV2 and TRBJ1-4; TRBD1 aligns across 9 bases. The CDR3 covers 14 residues. CDR1 is SNHLY, CDR2 FYNNEI, per germline. V shed 6 bases and J 5 bases; nucleotides not matched to a gene: 4. Here the CDR3 DNA reads TGTGCCAGCAGGGGGACAGGGAAGAATGAAAAACTGTTTTTT. Translation: CASRGTGKNEKLFF.

This sequence joins TRBV7-2 and TRBJ1-1; D unclear. Deletions cut 2 bases from V and 11 bases from J, with 12 bases between. Per germline, CDR1 SGHTA and CDR2 FQGNSA. The CDR3 length is 12 residues. The CDR3 DNA reads TGTGCCAGCAGCTTATATCGCGGTGGGGCTTTCTTT. It yields the protein CASSLYRGGAFF.

There are many counts of this clone. This chain links TRBV14 with TRBJ2-7; 8 bases agree with TRBD1. V dropped 4 bases and J dropped 0; count of bases not matched to a gene: 5. Germline V gene data show CDR1 as SGHDN and CDR2 as FVKESK. This CDR3 is 15 amino acids long. The CDR3 loop reads CASSRGQGSSYEQYF. CDR3 DNA: TGTGCCAGCAGCCGCGGACAGGGAAGCTCCTACGAGCAGTACTTC.

This clone was found once. V usage is TRBV3-1 (or the pseudogene TRBV3-2) and J usage is TRBJ2-2; 9 bases align to TRBD2. V lost 3 bases and J lost 6; bases outside the gene matches: 8. CDR1 is LGHDT and CDR2 is YNNKEL in the germline V gene (reference sequence). The CDR3 runs to 16 residues. The CDR3 DNA follows: TGTGCCAGCAGCCACGGCGGGAGGGCCCGACCCGGGGAGCTGTTTTTT. This translates into CASSHGGRARPGELFF.

The rearrangement uses TRBV24-1 and TRBJ2-1, with 8 bases identical to TRBD2. The CDR3 totals 13 residues. CDR1 is KGHDR, CDR2 SFDVKD, per germline. Germline trimming cut 5 bases from V and 9 bases from J; bases unmatched to any gene: 5. The CDR3 coding sequence is TGTGCCACCAGTGTCCCGGGAGGGCCTGAGCAGTTCTTC. Translation: CATSVPGGPEQFF.

The chain combines TRBV5-1 with TRBJ2-1, with TRBD2 matching over 14 bases. The V segment lost 4 bases and the J segment 7 bases; nucleotides outside the gene matches: 7. Germline loops: CDR1 SGHRS, CDR2 YFSETQ. There are 16 residues in the CDR3. For the CDR3, the DNA is TGCGCCAGCAGCGCCCGCGGGACTAGCGGGGGAAATGAGCAGTTCTTC. Protein: CASSARGTSGGNEQFF.

The V call is TRBV2, the J call TRBJ1-1, with TRBD1 identical over 8 bases. The CDR3 is 11 residues long. The J segment lost 10 bases and the V segment lost 4 bases, leaving 2 bases of the junction unmatched. Looked up from germline, CDR1 is SNHLY and CDR2 is FYNNEI. CDR3 loop: CASSGQGRAFF. For the CDR3, the DNA is TGTGCCAGCAGTGGACAGGGGAGAGCTTTCTTT.

The chain recombines TRBV5-6 with TRBJ2-7; TRBD2 might be the D (5 bases). The CDR3 covers 14 residues. The V end was cut by 1 base, the J end by 4 bases, with 12 bases between. Per germline, CDR1 SGHDT and CDR2 YYEEEE. CDR3 sequence (DNA): TGTGCCAGCAGCTTGTCGGGAACCTATTACGAGCAGTACTTC. Protein product: CASSLSGTYYEQYF.

V and J are TRBV18 and TRBJ1-1; 12 positions match TRBD1. With 3 bases clipped from V and 4 bases from J, the junction kept 9 bases outside the gene matches. CDR1 and CDR2 from the germline V gene are KGHSH and LQKENI. The CDR3 contains 17 residues. CDR3 sequence (DNA): TGTGCCAGCTCACCCTTCGGGACAGGGGGCATTGGCACTGAAGCTTTCTTT. Translating gives CASSPFGTGGIGTEAFF. The full variable domain, completed using reference TRBV18 and TRBJ1-1, is NAGVMQNPRHLVRRRGQEARLRCSPMKGHSHVYWYRQLPEEGLKFMVYLQKENIIDESGMPKERFSAEFPKEGPSILRIQQVVRGDSAAYFCASSPFGTGGIGTEAFFGQGTRLTVV.

The rearrangement links TRBV10-1 to TRBJ2-7, with 9 bases identical to TRBD1. This CDR3 spans 14 amino acids. V lost 0 bases and J lost 4; bases outside the gene matches: 1. Germline CDR1 is WNHNN and CDR2 is SYGVQD (reference sequence). CDR3 coding DNA: TGCGCCAGCAGTGAGTCGGGACAGGGTTACGAGCAGTACTTC. This codes for CASSESGQGYEQYF.

This chain connects TRBV6-2 or TRBV6-3 to TRBJ1-2, with 7 bases identical to TRBD1. CDR3 length: 11 residues. CDR1 and CDR2 (germline): MNHEY, SVGEGT. After removal of 6 bases from V and 6 bases from J, the junction contained 1 base not matched to a gene. Here the CDR3 DNA reads TGTGCCAGCAGCAGGGGGAATGGCTACACCTTC. It translates to CASSRGNGYTF.

The chain has TRBV7-3 and TRBJ1-1; TRBD1 matches 7 bases. The CDR3 spans 13 residues. CDR1 is SGHTA and CDR2 is FQGTGA in the germline V gene. Trimming took 6 bases from V and 4 from J; bases not matched to a gene: 5. DNA for the CDR3: TGTGCCAGCAGACAGGGGACTGGCACTGAAGCTTTCTTT. This codes for CASRQGTGTEAFF.